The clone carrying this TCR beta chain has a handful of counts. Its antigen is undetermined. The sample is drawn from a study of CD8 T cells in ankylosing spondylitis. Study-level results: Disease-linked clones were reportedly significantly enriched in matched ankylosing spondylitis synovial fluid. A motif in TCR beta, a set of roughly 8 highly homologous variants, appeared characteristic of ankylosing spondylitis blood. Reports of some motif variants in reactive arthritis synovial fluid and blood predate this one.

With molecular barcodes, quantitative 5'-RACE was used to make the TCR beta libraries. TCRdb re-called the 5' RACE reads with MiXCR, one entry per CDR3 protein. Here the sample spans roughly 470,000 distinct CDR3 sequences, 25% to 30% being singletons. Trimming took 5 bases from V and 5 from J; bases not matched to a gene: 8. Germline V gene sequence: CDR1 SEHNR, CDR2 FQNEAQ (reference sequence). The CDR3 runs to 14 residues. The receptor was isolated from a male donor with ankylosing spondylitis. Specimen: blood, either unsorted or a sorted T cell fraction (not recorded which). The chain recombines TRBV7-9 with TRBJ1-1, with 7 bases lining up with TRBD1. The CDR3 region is CASSPDQGVTEAFF. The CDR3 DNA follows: TGTGCCAGCAGCCCAGACCAGGGGGTAACTGAAGCTTTCTTT.